The 2 T cell receptor beta chains listed next were all sequenced from one sample in a study of blood T cell repertoires in COVID-19. Profiling relied on immunoSEQ multiplex PCR, and the TCRdb table lists in-frame clones only, not all of them. The repertoire holds fewer than 250,000 clones, 76% seen once, with about a sixth in the top ten. Sequenced input: PBMCs or T cells enriched from blood (not recorded which). These receptors all come from a woman aged 45-60 years with acute COVID-19.

This clone has more than one count but fewer than ten. V usage is TRBV6-5 and J usage is TRBJ1-2; 9 positions match TRBD1. The CDR3 spans 15 residues. Germline values: CDR1 MNHEY, CDR2 SVGAGI. Losses at the gene ends were 5 bases for V and 1 base for J; bases not matched to a gene: 5. CDR3 DNA: TGTGCCAGCAGTCAGGACAGGGGATTTAACTATGGCTACACCTTC. Amino acid sequence: CASSQDRGFNYGYTF.

The chain couples TRBV5-1 to TRBJ1-3, with 10 bases fitting TRBD1. Germline V lookup: CDR1 SGHRS, CDR2 YFSETQ. V shed 4 bases, J shed 11 bases, and the junction held 6 bases outside the gene matches. The CDR3 is 13 amino acids. CDR3 sequence: CASSIPGQGPIYF. The CDR3 DNA sequence: TGCGCCAGCAGCATACCGGGACAGGGGCCCATATATTTT.